Sequencing of this TCR beta chain was carried out in a study of control samples from healthy donors and cancer patients. Clones were sequenced by immunoSEQ multiplex PCR, and TCRdb holds only the in-frame ones, with some missing. The sample records about 34,000 clones, around 86% being singletons. The germline V and J ends were trimmed by 5 bases and 5 bases, with 22 bases remaining between them. The CDR3 sequence is 18 residues long. Germline lookup yields CDR1 LNHDA and CDR2 SQIVND (reference sequence). The chain recombines TRBV19 with TRBJ2-6; D call uncertain. Sequencing input: PBMCs. The source is a woman aged 35 to 49 with lung cancer. The CDR3: CASSLAKTNHSRANVLTF. CDR3 bases: TGTGCCAGTAGTTTGGCTAAGACAAATCACAGTCGGGCCAACGTCCTGACTTTC.